The rows below give T cell receptor beta chains drawn from one sample of a study of lymphopenia after photon versus proton radiotherapy. Sequencing was performed with immunoSEQ multiplex PCR; in TCRdb, only in-frame clones are kept and a portion is missing. The sample records about 25,000 clones, approximately 90% being singletons. Sequenced material: peripheral blood, taken from a patient treated with photon-based radiotherapy. These receptors were collected from a man aged 45-65 years with gastric cancer. Each CDR3 is given with its conserved first and last residue. A D gene is named only where the DNA matches it firmly. The listing skips clone size in some rows; elsewhere it reads once, few, many or a size class.

D	size	V	J	CDR3	DNA
TRBD1	NA	TRBV5-6	TRBJ1-2	CASSFYRTGGYYGYTF	TGTGCCAGCAGCTTTTATCGGACAGGGGGGTACTATGGCTACACCTTC
TRBD2	NA	TRBV11-2	TRBJ2-3	CASTPTGRGASTDTQYF	TGTGCCAGCACCCCCACGGGGCGGGGGGCAAGCACAGATACGCAGTATTTT
NA	NA	TRBV10-3	TRBJ2-3	CAISESWDTQYF	TGTGCCATCAGTGAGTCGTGGGATACGCAGTATTTT
TRBD1	NA	TRBV30	TRBJ2-4	CAWTPFGQGLGLAKNIQYF	TGTGCCTGGACTCCCTTTGGACAGGGCTTAGGGTTAGCCAAAAACATTCAGTACTTC
NA	once	TRBV7-2	TRBJ2-5	CASSIGGNQETQYF	TGTGCCAGCAGCATTGGGGGGAACCAAGAGACCCAGTACTTC
NA	NA	TRBV5-4	TRBJ2-2	CASSLGAGRTGELFF	TGTGCCAGCAGCTTGGGGGCAGGGAGGACCGGGGAGCTGTTTTTT
NA	NA	TRBV5-1	TRBJ2-2	CASSLVKDLINTGELFF	TGCGCCAGCAGCTTGGTTAAAGACCTGATAAACACCGGGGAGCTGTTTTTT
NA	NA	TRBV5-1	TRBJ1-1	CASSLNIGGNTEAFF	TGCGCCAGCAGCTTGAACATTGGGGGGAACACTGAAGCTTTCTTT
TRBD1	NA	TRBV15	TRBJ1-6	CATSRERDRGHSPLHF	TGTGCCACCAGCAGAGAGCGGGACAGGGGTCATTCACCCCTCCACTTT
NA	NA	TRBV6-5	TRBJ1-4	CASSPGTKNEKLFF	TGTGCCAGCAGCCCCGGGACAAAGAATGAAAAACTGTTTTTT
NA	NA	TRBV21-1	TRBJ1-2	CASSKARKLQGGGYTF	TGTGCCAGCAGCAAAGCGCGTAAGTTACAGGGTGGTGGCTACACCTTC
NA	NA	TRBV6-6	TRBJ2-3	CASSSGTQFDRDTQYF	TGTGCCAGCAGTTCCGGGACACAGTTTGATCGGGATACGCAGTATTTT
TRBD1	NA	TRBV7-4	TRBJ1-5	CASSPQGARFSNQPQHF	TGTGCCAGCAGCCCCCAGGGGGCTCGTTTTAGCAATCAGCCCCAGCATTTT
NA	NA	TRBV25-1	TRBJ2-1	CASSESISILYNEQFF	TGTGCCAGCAGTGAATCGATCAGTATCCTCTACAATGAGCAGTTCTTC
TRBD2	NA	TRBV7-8	TRBJ2-3	CASSSQVVLAGGLRDTQYF	TGTGCCAGCAGCTCTCAAGTCGTATTAGCGGGGGGGTTACGGGATACGCAGTATTTT
TRBD1	NA	TRBV10-3	TRBJ2-1	CAITGAFGDRVYNEQFF	TGTGCCATCACAGGGGCTTTTGGGGACAGGGTCTACAATGAGCAGTTCTTC
NA	NA	TRBV5-1	TRBJ2-5	CASRQGTIEETQYF	TGCGCCAGCCGACAGGGGACTATTGAGGAGACCCAGTACTTC
NA	once	TRBV2	TRBJ1-5	CASRPDTSNQPQHF	TGTGCCAGCAGACCCGACACGAGCAATCAGCCCCAGCATTTT
NA	medium-sized	TRBV7-2	TRBJ2-7	CASSPAGFSYEQYF	TGTGCCAGCAGCCCTGCGGGCTTCTCCTACGAGCAGTACTTC
NA	once	TRBV19	TRBJ1-6	CASSNTKGSRRNSPLHF	TGTGCCAGTAGCAACACTAAGGGCTCCCGTCGGAATTCACCCCTCCACTTT
NA	NA	TRBV7-8	TRBJ2-1	CASSLVLGGLFF	TGTGCCAGCAGCTTAGTTTTGGGGGGCTTATTCTTC
NA	NA	TRBV5-1	TRBJ1-3	CASSSVSGAGNTIYF	TGCGCCAGCAGCTCCGTTTCAGGGGCCGGAAACACCATATATTTT
TRBD1	few	TRBV2	TRBJ1-2	CASSDGTTGNYGYTF	TGTGCCAGCAGTGATGGGACGACAGGGAACTATGGCTACACCTTC
NA	NA	TRBV19	TRBJ1-4	CASSLDGEKLFF	TGTGCCAGTAGTTTAGACGGCGAAAAACTGTTTTTT
NA	once	TRBV15	TRBJ2-5	CATSRVSFTATLQETQYF	TGTGCCACCAGCAGAGTTTCTTTCACAGCGACCCTCCAAGAGACCCAGTACTTC
NA	NA	TRBV15	TRBJ1-1	CATSREGYTEAFF	TGTGCCACCAGCAGAGAGGGGTACACTGAAGCTTTCTTT
TRBD2	few	TRBV5-6	TRBJ2-7	CASSLSGTSSYEQYF	TGTGCCAGCAGCTTGAGCGGGACTAGCTCCTACGAGCAGTACTTC
NA	NA	TRBV5-5	TRBJ1-4	CASRWTVVNEKLFF	TGTGCCAGCAGGTGGACAGTAGTTAATGAAAAACTGTTTTTT
TRBD1	NA	TRBV6-5	TRBJ1-3	CASSYDRDRGNTIYF	TGTGCCAGCAGTTATGACCGGGACAGGGGAAACACCATATATTTT
NA	once	TRBV6-5	TRBJ2-2	CASVGGKNTGELFF	TGTGCCTCCGTCGGCGGAAAGAACACCGGGGAGCTGTTTTTT
NA	NA	TRBV29-1	TRBJ2-2	CSGGRGNTGELFF	TGCAGCGGGGGTCGTGGGAACACCGGGGAGCTGTTTTTT
NA	NA	TRBV7-8	TRBJ2-3	CASSLGVGVSGTDTQYF	TGTGCCAGCAGCTTAGGGGTAGGGGTGTCTGGCACAGATACGCAGTATTTT
NA	NA	TRBV13	TRBJ1-5	CASSLGDQPQHF	TGTGCCAGCAGCTTAGGGGATCAGCCCCAGCATTTT
TRBD2	NA	TRBV6-1	TRBJ2-3	CASSATSGGPTDTQYF	TGTGCCAGCAGTGCCACTAGCGGGGGGCCCACAGATACGCAGTATTTT
NA	NA	TRBV6-6	TRBJ1-2	CASSYEGHGYTF	TGTGCCAGCAGTTACGAGGGACATGGCTACACCTTC
TRBD1	NA	TRBV5-1	TRBJ1-2	CASSAGQIYTF	TGCGCCAGCAGCGCGGGACAGATCTACACCTTC
NA	NA	TRBV19	TRBJ2-7	CASSINIGNYEQYF	TGTGCCAGTAGTATAAACATCGGGAACTACGAGCAGTACTTC
NA	NA	TRBV7-7	TRBJ2-1	CASSLGGSANEQFF	TGTGCCAGCAGCTTAGGGGGGTCGGCAAATGAGCAGTTCTTC
TRBD1	NA	TRBV11-3	TRBJ2-1	CASSYYGGPGQGFNEQFF	TGTGCCAGCAGCTATTATGGGGGTCCGGGACAGGGCTTTAATGAGCAGTTCTTC
TRBD1	NA	TRBV7-8	TRBJ1-2	CASSSRTGADYGYTF	TGTGCCAGCAGCAGCCGGACAGGGGCGGACTATGGCTACACCTTC
TRBD1	NA	TRBV5-1	TRBJ2-5	CASSSTGSETQYF	TGCGCCAGCAGCTCGACAGGGTCAGAGACCCAGTACTTC
NA	NA	TRBV14	TRBJ2-7	CASSHGAYEQYF	TGTGCCAGCAGCCATGGGGCATACGAGCAGTACTTC
NA	NA	TRBV7-2	TRBJ1-2	CASSPRTDGYTF	TGTGCCAGCAGCCCGCGGACAGATGGCTACACCTTC
TRBD1	NA	TRBV7-3	TRBJ2-3	CASSPGQGGTDTQYF	TGTGCCAGCAGCCCAGGACAGGGAGGCACAGATACGCAGTATTTT
NA	NA	TRBV30	TRBJ1-6	CAWSVLQNSPLHF	TGTGCCTGGAGTGTACTGCAGAATTCACCCCTCCACTTT
NA	once	TRBV7-7	TRBJ2-5	CASSFSGVGETQYF	TGTGCCAGCAGCTTCTCAGGTGTCGGTGAGACCCAGTACTTC
NA	NA	TRBV7-2	TRBJ2-3	CASSNPGIIDTTQYF	TGTGCCAGCAGCAACCCCGGGATCATAGATACGACGCAGTATTTT
NA	NA	TRBV10-2	TRBJ1-2	CASSTGAGGYTF	TGCGCCAGCTCGACGGGGGCGGGTGGCTACACCTTC
NA	NA	TRBV30	TRBJ1-2	CAWSRVYGYTF	TGTGCCTGGAGTCGGGTCTATGGCTACACCTTC
NA	NA	TRBV5-5	TRBJ1-5	CASSLDGVFQPQHF	TGTGCCAGCAGCTTGGATGGGGTATTTCAGCCCCAGCATTTT
TRBD1	NA	TRBV15	TRBJ1-2	CATSRGTGANYGYTF	TGTGCCACCAGCAGAGGGACAGGGGCTAACTATGGCTACACCTTC
TRBD1	NA	TRBV9	TRBJ2-3	CASSVATGAKDTQYF	TGTGCCAGCAGCGTTGCGACAGGGGCGAAAGATACGCAGTATTTT
NA	NA	TRBV19	TRBJ1-1	CASSADGLTEAFF	TGTGCCAGTAGTGCGGACGGCTTGACTGAAGCTTTCTTT
NA	NA	TRBV7-6	TRBJ2-5	CASSLASRETQYF	TGTGCCAGCAGCTTAGCCAGTAGGGAGACCCAGTACTTC
TRBD1	NA	TRBV7-9	TRBJ2-1	CASSLGGQGREQFF	TGTGCCAGCAGCTTAGGGGGACAGGGTCGTGAGCAGTTCTTC
TRBD1	NA	TRBV27	TRBJ1-2	CASRRQGVGYGYTF	TGTGCCAGCAGGCGACAGGGAGTGGGGTATGGCTACACCTTC
NA	few	TRBV5-1	TRBJ1-6	CASRETGSYNSPLHF	TGCGCCAGCCGAGAAACAGGTTCCTATAATTCACCCCTCCACTTT
NA	NA	TRBV7-9	TRBJ1-6	CASSLGGLSNSPLHF	TGTGCCAGCAGCTTAGGGGGACTCAGTAATTCACCCCTCCACTTT
NA	NA	TRBV9	TRBJ1-5	CASSVRSREGQPQHF	TGTGCCAGCAGCGTAAGGAGCAGGGAGGGTCAGCCCCAGCATTTT
NA	once	TRBV6-5	TRBJ2-2	CASGRNTGELFF	TGTGCCAGCGGACGGAACACCGGGGAGCTGTTTTTT